Presented here are 24 T cell receptor beta chains from one specimen sequenced in a study of blood T cell repertoires in COVID-19. Sequenced by immunoSEQ multiplex PCR; TCRdb stores in-frame clones only, minus some. The repertoire has about 230,000 clones, about 85% of them found once; the top ten carry over 0.95%. The sample taken for sequencing was peripheral blood. Receptors originate from a man aged 35 to 55 with acute or convalescent COVID-19.

This chain connects TRBV12-5 to TRBJ1-2; 11 nucleotides agree with TRBD1. CDR1 and CDR2 (germline): LGHNT, FRNRAP. Trimming cost V 1 base and J 7 bases; bases outside gene matches: 11. CDR3 length: 17 amino acids. Here the CDR3 DNA reads TGTGCTAGTGGTTTGGCCGGGACAGGGGGATCCAGGGGTGGCTACACCTTC. This translates into CASGLAGTGGSRGGYTF.

V is TRBV7-9 and J is TRBJ2-3; D is ambiguous. This CDR3 region has 14 residues. V was clipped by 3 bases and J by 3 bases, with 10 bases between them. Per germline, CDR1 SEHNR and CDR2 FQNEAQ (reference sequence). The CDR3 DNA sequence: TGTGCCAGCAGCTTGGGTCAGGCTACAGATACGCAGTATTTT. It codes for CASSLGQATDTQYF.

The chain employs TRBV4-3 and TRBJ1-6; D not certain. The CDR3 consists of 15 residues. V lost 4 bases and J 4 bases, leaving 11 bases between the germline ends. Germline V gene lookup returns CDR1 LGHNA and CDR2 YSLEER. The CDR3 loop is CASSPEADYNSPLHF. The CDR3 bases are TGCGCCAGCAGCCCGGAGGCAGATTATAATTCACCCCTCCACTTT.

The CDR3 nucleotides read TGCGCCAGCAGCCAAGCTTGGACAGAGAGCTCCTACAATGAGCAGTTCTTC. It is translated as CASSQAWTESSYNEQFF. V usage is TRBV4-1 and J usage is TRBJ2-1, with D maybe TRBD1 (6 bases). CDR3 length: 17 residues. V was cut by 1 base and J by 0 bases, with 13 bases left in between. In germline, CDR1 is MGHRA, CDR2 YSYEKL.

The chain joins TRBV19 to TRBJ2-6, with D hard to call. V was shortened by 5 bases and J by 4 bases, with 9 bases between the two germline ends. The CDR3 consists of 14 residues. Germline V lookup: CDR1 LNHDA, CDR2 SQIVND (reference sequence). The CDR3 region is CASSPRVGANVLTF. The CDR3 DNA reads TGTGCCAGTAGTCCCCGAGTCGGGGCCAACGTCCTGACTTTC.

The chain couples TRBV2 to TRBJ2-7; 8 nucleotides line up with TRBD2. The CDR3 consists of 15 residues. CDR1 SNHLY and CDR2 FYNNEI come from the germline V gene. Germline trimming cut 8 bases from V and 2 bases from J; bases unmatched to any gene: 11. CDR3: CASQSQGLGPYEQYF. DNA for the CDR3: TGTGCCAGCCAATCCCAGGGACTAGGGCCCTACGAGCAGTACTTC.

The rearrangement joins TRBV27 to TRBJ2-3; possibly TRBD1 for D (8 bases). The germline V and J ends were trimmed by 0 bases and 3 bases, with 13 bases remaining between them. The germline CDR1 and CDR2 sequences are MNHEY and SMNVEV (reference sequence). This CDR3 spans 16 amino acids. The CDR3 here is CASSLSRGRGTDTQYF. The CDR3 bases are TGTGCCAGCAGTTTATCCAGGGGGCGGGGGACAGATACGCAGTATTTT.

This chain connects TRBV7-2 to TRBJ1-2; D is unclear. Germline loops: CDR1 SGHTA, CDR2 FQGNSA. This CDR3 is 12 amino acids long. V was clipped by 5 bases and J by 7 bases, with 11 bases between them. CDR3 region: CASSGRRGGYTF. CDR3 DNA sequence: TGTGCCAGCAGCGGCCGTCGGGGTGGCTACACCTTC. Complete variable domain (other parts from reference TRBV7-2 and TRBJ1-2): GAGVSQSPSNKVTEKGKDVELRCDPISGHTALYWYRQSLGQGLEFLIYFQGNSAPDKSGLPSDRFSAERTGGSVSTLTIQRTQQEDSAVYLCASSGRRGGYTFGSGTRLTVV.

V gene TRBV27 combines with J gene TRBJ2-5, with a tentative D call TRBD1 (5 bases). With 5 bases removed from V and 5 bases from J, the gap between germline ends came to 15 bases. CDR1 and CDR2 from the germline V gene are MNHEY and SMNVEV (reference sequence). The CDR3 consists of 14 residues. In nucleotides, the CDR3 is TGTGCCAGCAGTCGCGCCAGGGTCGGGGAGACCCAGTACTTC. It translates to CASSRARVGETQYF.

The table lists this clone with a few counts. V and J are TRBV19 and TRBJ2-6; 9 nucleotides align to TRBD1. CDR3 length: 16 amino acids. Germline CDR1 and CDR2: LNHDA and SQIVND (reference sequence). The ends lost 5 bases at V and 2 bases at J; junction bases unmatched: 4. As DNA, the CDR3 is TGTGCCAGTAGTGGCGGACAGGGGACTGGGGCCAACGTCCTGACTTTC. Protein product: CASSGGQGTGANVLTF.

This clone was observed a few times. The chain uses TRBV3-1 (or the pseudogene TRBV3-2) and TRBJ1-2; tentatively, D is TRBD1 (6 bases). This CDR3 region has 14 residues. CDR1 is LGHDT and CDR2 is YNNKEL in the germline V gene (reference sequence). Deletions cut 1 base from V and 5 bases from J, with 11 bases between. The CDR3 spells CASSQGTAPYGYTF. CDR3 in DNA: TGTGCCAGCAGCCAAGGGACAGCTCCTTATGGCTACACCTTC.

This clone showed up just once. The J gene is TRBJ2-1, the V gene TRBV7-9; 8 bases agree with TRBD1. The CDR3 totals 16 residues. With V trimmed by 5 bases and J by 5 bases, 11 bases remained unmatched. Per the germline V gene, CDR1 is SEHNR and CDR2 is FQNEAQ (reference sequence). The CDR3 nucleotides are TGTGCCAGCAGCCCAGACAGGGGATATCATGACAATGAGCAGTTCTTC. Translation: CASSPDRGYHDNEQFF.

The chain recombines TRBV11-1 with TRBJ1-1, with TRBD1 as a possible D gene (5 bases). CDR1 SGHAT and CDR2 FQDESV come from the germline V gene (reference sequence). The CDR3 covers 14 residues. The V and J ends lost 3 bases and 5 bases respectively, with 13 bases between them. This CDR3 reads CASSLRLGRTEAFF. The CDR3 DNA is TGTGCCAGCAGCTTGAGATTGGGGCGGACTGAAGCTTTCTTT.

The chain joins TRBV2 to TRBJ1-2; possibly TRBD1 for D (5 bases). Germline V lookup: CDR1 SNHLY, CDR2 FYNNEI. Trimming left V 6 bases short and J 5 bases short, with 22 bases between. The CDR3 sequence is 16 residues long. The CDR3 sequence: CASSPPSLRGEYGYTF. The CDR3 DNA reads TGTGCCAGCAGCCCGCCTTCTCTAAGGGGCGAATATGGCTACACCTTC.

With respect to this clone: Other DNA sequences in the same sample also yield this CDR3. V gene TRBV3-1 (or the pseudogene TRBV3-2) combines with J gene TRBJ1-2, with 8 bases identical to TRBD1. The CDR3 extends over 13 amino acids. The germline gives CDR1 LGHDT, CDR2 YNNKEL (reference sequence). J was trimmed by 7 bases and V by 4 bases; bases with no gene match: 5. This CDR3 reads CASSLQGVGGYTF. The CDR3 nucleotides are TGTGCCAGCAGCCTACAGGGGGTCGGTGGCTACACCTTC.

The chain joins TRBV25-1 to TRBJ2-1, with 8 bases aligning to TRBD2. V shed 3 bases, J shed 6 bases, and the junction held 10 bases outside the gene matches. Germline V gene data show CDR1 as MGHDK and CDR2 as SYGVNS. This CDR3 contains 16 residues. The CDR3 bases are TGTGCCAGCAGTGACTCACTAGCGGCCAACCGCAATGAGCAGTTCTTC. The encoded protein is CASSDSLAANRNEQFF. The entire variable domain, with the rest obtained from reference TRBV25-1 and TRBJ2-1, is as follows: EADIYQTPRYLVIGTGKKITLECSQTMGHDKMYWYQQDPGMELHLIHYSYGVNSTEKGDLSSESTVSRIRTEHFPLTLESARPSHTSQYLCASSDSLAANRNEQFFGPGTRLTVL.

The CDR3 is CASSPPGGYTF. The CDR3 region has the DNA TGTGCCAGCAGTCCCCCGGGGGGCTACACCTTC. The chain recombines TRBV12-3 or TRBV12-4 with TRBJ1-2; D not resolved. V was clipped by 5 bases and J by 8 bases, with 9 bases between them. This CDR3 contains 11 residues.

The J gene is TRBJ1-4, the V gene TRBV11-2; no clear D. The CDR3 is 14 amino acids. Germline lookup yields CDR1 SGHAT and CDR2 FQNNGV. Trimming removed 1 base from V and 11 bases from J, with 14 bases in between. CDR3 bases: TGTGCCAGCAGCTTAGGGGTCCTCTCGGGGAAACTGTTTTTT. Its protein is CASSLGVLSGKLFF.

A single count supports this clone. The chain employs TRBV6-6 and TRBJ1-5; 7 bases agree with TRBD1. With 6 bases clipped from V and 7 bases from J, the junction kept 9 bases outside the gene matches. The CDR3 consists of 14 residues. The V gene's germline CDR1 is MNHNY and CDR2 SVGAGI (reference sequence). Here the CDR3 reads CASSPRQGDQPQHF. CDR3 DNA sequence: TGTGCCAGCAGCCCTCGACAGGGTGACCAGCCCCAGCATTTT.

The chain uses TRBV6-4 and TRBJ1-1, with TRBD1 matching over 7 bases. V lost 0 bases to trimming and J lost 7 bases; unmatched junction nucleotides: 5. The CDR3 length is 14 residues. Germline assignment: CDR1 MRHNA and CDR2 SNTAGT. The CDR3 sequence: CASSDSPGGHEAFF. CDR3 coding DNA: TGTGCCAGCAGTGACTCGCCAGGGGGGCATGAAGCTTTCTTT.

The chain couples TRBV19 to TRBJ1-3, with 8 bases that match TRBD1. Germline V gene lookup returns CDR1 LNHDA and CDR2 SQIVND (reference sequence). The CDR3 spans 15 residues. Trimming took 6 bases from V and 0 from J; bases not matched to a gene: 4. In DNA form, the CDR3 reads TGTGCCAGTAGCCGCGGGACAGGCTCTGGAAACACCATATATTTT. This sequence encodes CASSRGTGSGNTIYF.

The V gene is TRBV5-1, the J gene TRBJ2-1; 9 bases align to TRBD2. With V trimmed by 6 bases and J by 2 bases, 6 bases remained unmatched. The CDR3 is 15 residues long. CDR1 and CDR2 (germline): SGHRS, YFSETQ. This chain's CDR3 is CASNGGGAPYNEQFF. The DNA for the CDR3 is TGCGCCAGCAATGGCGGGGGGGCCCCCTACAATGAGCAGTTCTTC.

This sequence joins TRBV5-1 and TRBJ2-1, with 7 bases fitting TRBD2. CDR1 SGHRS and CDR2 YFSETQ come from the germline V gene. The length of the CDR3 is 15 residues. J gave up 5 bases and V 1 base, and 6 bases lay outside the gene matches. For the CDR3, the DNA is TGCGCCAGCAGCTTGATTTCTAGCGGCAACAATGAGCAGTTCTTC. Translation: CASSLISSGNNEQFF.

This clone was seen a single time. The chain recombines TRBV11-2 with TRBJ2-5, with TRBD2 identical over 7 bases. After removal of 1 base from V and 5 bases from J, the junction contained 4 bases not matched to a gene. CDR3 length: 14 residues. Germline CDR1 is SGHAT and CDR2 is FQNNGV. In nucleotides, the CDR3 is TGTGCCAGCAGCTTAGGGGCCGGGAGGGAGACCCAGTACTTC. This sequence encodes CASSLGAGRETQYF.